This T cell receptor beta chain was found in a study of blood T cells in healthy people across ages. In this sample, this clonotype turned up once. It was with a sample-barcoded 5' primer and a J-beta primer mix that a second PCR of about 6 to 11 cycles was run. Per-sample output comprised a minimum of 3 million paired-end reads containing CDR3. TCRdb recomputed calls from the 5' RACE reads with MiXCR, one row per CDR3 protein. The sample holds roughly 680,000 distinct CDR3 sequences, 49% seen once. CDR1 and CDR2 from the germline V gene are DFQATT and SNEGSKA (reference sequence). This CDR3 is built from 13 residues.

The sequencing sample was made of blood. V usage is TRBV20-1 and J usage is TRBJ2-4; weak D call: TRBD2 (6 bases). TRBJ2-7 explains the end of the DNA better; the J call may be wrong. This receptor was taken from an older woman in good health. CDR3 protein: CSASGAGSYEQYF. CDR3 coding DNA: TGCAGTGCTAGTGGCGCGGGGAGTTACGAGCAGTACTTC.